The sequence of this T cell receptor beta chain was determined in a study of blood T cell repertoires in COVID-19. About the research overall: The study drew acute and convalescent COVID-19 samples from the United States, Italy and Spain.

Germline lookup yields CDR1 SNHLY and CDR2 FYNNEI. V lost 3 bases and J lost 3, with 11 bases in between. The CDR3 is 14 amino acids. How the authors handled the data: Cell counts per sample came from amplifying reference gene primers. Clones were read by immunoSEQ multiplex PCR, and TCRdb kept only the in-frame ones, dropping some. Clonal size and the V and J genes are those of that table, whereas D and trimming came from the DNA. The sample carries approximately 49,000 clones, roughly 83% recorded once. The clonotype comes from a man in his forties or fifties with acute or convalescent COVID-19. The J gene is TRBJ1-2, the V gene TRBV2; possibly TRBD1 for D (5 bases). The sample taken for sequencing was peripheral blood. CDR3 loop: CASSDQGLDYGYTF. CDR3 DNA sequence: TGTGCCAGCAGTGACCAGGGATTGGACTATGGCTACACCTTC.